Listed below are T cell receptor beta chains from one sample, sequenced in a study of T-cell reconstitution after alpha-beta-depleted transplantation in children. TCRdb processed the PCR reads anew with MiXCR; each CDR3 protein has one entry. The data show 500,000 to 600,000 distinct CDR3 sequences, with about 16% seen just once and 3.3% held by the top ten. This specimen consisted of PBMCs from the stem cell graft donor, obtained from the stem cell graft. These receptors were collected from a human donor who donated a stem cell graft to a child with acute lymphoblastic leukemia. Each CDR3 is given with its conserved first and last residue. The D gene is left open where the match is weak. Rows give clone size only sometimes, using once, few, many, or a class for an expanded clone.

>few|TRBV5-1|TRBJ2-7|.
TGCGCCAGCAGCTTCAAGGGGGAGCACCGTGGGGAGCAGTACTTC
CASSFKGEHRGEQYF
>few|TRBV29-1|TRBJ2-7|.
TGCAGCGTTTCATCCCAGGGGTCGAGCTCCTACGAGCAGTACTTC
CSVSSQGSSSYEQYF
>few|TRBV7-2|TRBJ2-1|TRBD2
TGTGCCAGCACCCCAGCCAGGACTAGATCCTACAATGAGCAGTTCTTC
CASTPARTRSYNEQFF
>few|TRBV4-1|TRBJ1-5|TRBD1
TGCGCCAGCAGCGGACAGGGTCTGGGCAATCAGCCCCAGCATTTT
CASSGQGLGNQPQHF
>.|TRBV14|TRBJ2-1|.
TGTGCCAGCAGCCAACTCCCGGGATCCGGAAGGCATGAGCAGTTCTTC
CASSQLPGSGRHEQFF
>.|TRBV12-3/TRBV12-4|TRBJ2-7|TRBD2
TGTGCCAGCAGGCGCGGGGGGGGCTCCTACGAGCAGTACTTC
CASRRGGGSYEQYF
>few|TRBV27|TRBJ1-2|.
TGTGCCAGCAGTTTAAATAGGGGAGGGGGTGGCTACACCTTC
CASSLNRGGGGYTF
>.|TRBV12-3/TRBV12-4|TRBJ2-3|.
TGTGCCAGCAGTCCACAGATTACCCACACAGATACGCAGTATTTT
CASSPQITHTDTQYF
>few|TRBV6-1|TRBJ1-3|.
TGTGCCAGCAGTGAACAGTTGTCTGGAAACACCATATATTTT
CASSEQLSGNTIYF
>.|TRBV5-6|TRBJ2-1|.
TGTGCCAGCAGCTGGGGACGGCCTAATGTTCAGTTCTTC
CASSWGRPNVQFF
>.|TRBV27|TRBJ2-1|.
TGTGCCAGCAGGGATTGGACATCCCACGAATCAAGAGGCTTCTACGAGCAGTTCTTC
CASRDWTSHESRGFYEQFF
>.|TRBV7-9|TRBJ1-2|.
TGTGCCAGCAGATCACCACCCAGAGACTATGGCTACACCTTC
CASRSPPRDYGYTF
>.|TRBV12-3/TRBV12-4|TRBJ2-1|.
TGTGCCAGCAGTTTCGGCGGCCCCCGCGATGAGCAGTTCTTC
CASSFGGPRDEQFF
>.|TRBV6-1|TRBJ1-2|TRBD1
TGTGCCAGCAGAGACAGGGAAAACTATGGCTACACCTTC
CASRDRENYGYTF
>.|TRBV25-1|TRBJ1-2|TRBD1
TGTGCCAGCAGGCTACCGGACAGGGATGGCTACACCTTC
CASRLPDRDGYTF
>few|TRBV5-1|TRBJ2-2|.
TGCGCCAGCAGCTTGTTACTAGCGAACACCGGGGAGCTGTTTTTT
CASSLLLANTGELFF
>.|TRBV5-1|TRBJ1-2|.
TGCGCCAGCAGCTTGGACAGGGCGGCCTATGGCTACACCTTC
CASSLDRAAYGYTF
>.|TRBV9|TRBJ2-5|.
TGTGCCAGCAGCGTGGGCATAGGGGGGGCTCGGGAGACCCAGTACTTC
CASSVGIGGARETQYF
>.|TRBV4-1|TRBJ2-4|.
TGCGCCAGCAGCCGTCGCCCGGTCGAGCAGGGGGAGGGCAAAAACAGTCAGTACTTC
CASSRRPVEQGEGKNSQYF
>many|TRBV12-3/TRBV12-4|TRBJ1-5|.
TGTGCCAGCAGTTTACAGGGATCAGGGCAGCCCCAGCATTTT
CASSLQGSGQPQHF
>many|TRBV29-1|TRBJ1-2|.
TGCAGCGTCGGGGGGACGGATGGCTACACCTTC
CSVGGTDGYTF
>.|TRBV5-6|TRBJ1-6|.
TGTGCCAGCAGCAGGTGGACAGTTAATTCACCCCTCCACTTT
CASSRWTVNSPLHF
>many|TRBV5-1|TRBJ2-7|.
TGCGCCAGCAGCTTTGAGGGTCCAGCCTACGAGCAGTACTTC
CASSFEGPAYEQYF
>.|TRBV10-3|TRBJ2-5|.
TGTGCCATCAGTGAGTCAAGCGGAGAGACCCAGTACTTC
CAISESSGETQYF
>.|TRBV10-3|TRBJ2-1|.
TGTGCCATCAGTGAGGACGGGAGTATAGATGAGCAGTTCTTC
CAISEDGSIDEQFF
>.|TRBV29-1|TRBJ2-5|TRBD1
TGCAGCGTTGAAGCCCCCGGGACAGGTTTAGAGACCCAGTACTTC
CSVEAPGTGLETQYF
>few|TRBV7-9|TRBJ1-2|.
TGTGCCAGCCTCGGCAGGGGCTATGGCTACACCTTC
CASLGRGYGYTF
>few|TRBV5-5|TRBJ2-5|.
TGTGCCAGCAGCTTGATGGGAGACCTAGAGACCCAGTACTTC
CASSLMGDLETQYF
>.|TRBV5-1|TRBJ2-2|TRBD1
TGCGCCAGCAGCTTTCCCGGGACAGGGGAATTCGGCGGGGAGCTGTTTTTT
CASSFPGTGEFGGELFF
>.|TRBV11-2|TRBJ2-3|.
TGTGCCAGCAGCTTAACCCCGGGTACGCAGTATTTT
CASSLTPGTQYF
>.|TRBV20-1|TRBJ2-7|TRBD2
TGCAGTGCTACCGGGACTAGTACCTACGAGCAGTACTTC
CSATGTSTYEQYF
>.|TRBV12-3/TRBV12-4|TRBJ2-1|TRBD2
TGTGCCAGCAGTCACCCCGGGACTAGCGGGAAGAATGAGCAGTTCTTC
CASSHPGTSGKNEQFF
>few|TRBV6-1|TRBJ1-4|TRBD1
TGTGCCAGCACCCTAGGGGGGACAGGGGCTGAAAAACTGTTTTTT
CASTLGGTGAEKLFF
>once|TRBV4-1|TRBJ2-1|TRBD1
TGCGCCAGCAGCCCCCTGGACAGGGGTTCCTACAATGAGCAGTTCTTC
CASSPLDRGSYNEQFF
>.|TRBV11-2|TRBJ1-2|.
TGTGCCAGCAGCTTTGGGGGGATGAGCTATGGCTACACCTTC
CASSFGGMSYGYTF
>few|TRBV20-1|TRBJ1-1|.
TGCAGTGCTTCAGGGGAGGGCCTCATGAACACTGAAGCTTTCTTT
CSASGEGLMNTEAFF